This entry lists 6 T cell receptor beta chains sequenced from one sample in a study of tumor-infiltrating lymphocytes in primary liver carcinoma. Co-extraction of both nucleic acids (RNA and DNA) used roughly 20-33 mg of unsorted bulk tissue. With about 470 ng total RNA as template and a constant-region primer, TCR beta cDNA was made. Slightly modified ARM-PCR, run as three nested multiplex PCR rounds, produced the TCR beta libraries. The first two PCR rounds used TRBV1-TRBV30 forward primers with a C-beta reverse primer, about 10 cycles each. MiXCR, applied by TCRdb to the multiplex PCR reads, yields one record per CDR3 protein. This sample has 35,000 to 45,000 distinct CDR3 sequences, with roughly 77% found just once. The sample taken for sequencing was tumor-adjacent normal liver tissue. The receptor set was obtained from a woman aged 25 to 39 with primary liver carcinoma and hepatitis B virus infection.

Details on this clonotype: A read error may account for a junction end that differs from germline. The gene calls are TRBV5-1 and TRBJ2-1, with TRBD2 identical over 10 bases. This CDR3 comprises 18 residues. The germline gives CDR1 SGHRS, CDR2 YFSETQ. The CDR3 is CANSLETVSGRFYNEQFF. The CDR3 nucleotides are TGCGCCAACAGCCTAGAGACCGTTAGCGGGAGGTTCTACAATGAGCAGTTCTTC.

As to this clonotype: One end of the junction fails to match germline, which may point to a read error. V and J are TRBV11-2 and TRBJ2-1, with D perhaps TRBD2 (6 bases). CDR3 size: 16 residues. Germline V gene lookup returns CDR1 SGHAT and CDR2 FQNNGV. DNA for the CDR3: TGTGCCAGCAACTTAAGCCTGGATGGGAGGTACAATGAGCAGTTCTTC. This translates into CASNLSLDGRYNEQFF.

Remarks on this clonotype: No conserved phenylalanine or tryptophan is present at the end of the CDR3, so a read error is the likely explanation. V usage is TRBV6-6 and J usage is TRBJ1-1, with 8 bases matching TRBD1. The junction had 11 bases not matched to a gene; V was cut back by 4 bases and J by 4 bases. The CDR3 totals 16 residues. The germline gives CDR1 MNHNY, CDR2 SVGAGI (reference sequence). DNA for the CDR3: TGTGCCAGCAGTTTCCGACAGGGGACGGGTCCCACTGAAGCTTTCTTA. It codes for CASSFRQGTGPTEAFL.

This clonotype was seen a handful of times. This chain joins TRBV19 and TRBJ2-7, with D possibly being TRBD2 (6 bases). Trimming stripped 3 bases from V and 0 bases from J, with 15 bases between. From germline, CDR1 is LNHDA and CDR2 SQIVND (reference sequence). The length of the CDR3 is 16 residues. The CDR3 protein is CASSIKEGDSSYEQYF. The CDR3 bases are TGTGCCAGTAGTATTAAGGAGGGCGACAGCTCCTACGAGCAGTACTTC.

Concerning this clonotype itself: One junction end does not reproduce the germline sequence, and a read error may be involved. The chain recombines TRBV6-2 or TRBV6-3 with TRBJ1-1, with D perhaps matching TRBD1 (5 bases). The CDR3 is 14 residues long. Germline-derived CDR1 and CDR2 are MNHEY and SVGEGT. CDR3 protein: CVSSTMQGLPEAFF. The CDR3 DNA sequence: TGTGTCAGCAGTACCATGCAGGGTTTGCCTGAAGCTTTCTTT.

The J gene is TRBJ2-1, the V gene TRBV30; the match to TRBD2 covers 9 bases. CDR3 size: 16 residues. From germline, CDR1 is GTSNPN and CDR2 SVGIG (reference sequence). CDR3: CACSVRLGLAVHEQFF. The CDR3 region has the DNA TGTGCGTGTAGTGTACGTCTGGGACTAGCTGTGCATGAGCAGTTCTTC. Variable domain in full (rest from reference TRBV30 and TRBJ2-1): SQTIHQWPATLVQPVGSPLSLECTVEGTSNPNLYWYRQAAGRGLQLLFYSVGIGQISSEVPQNLSASRPQDRQFILSSKKLLLSDSGFYLCACSVRLGLAVHEQFFGPGTRLTVL.